A few counts support the clone carrying this T cell receptor (beta chain). The CDR3 runs 15 residues. Trimming removed 4 bases from V and 3 bases from J; junction bases left unmatched: 7. In germline, CDR1 is SGDLS, CDR2 YYNGEE. This entry comes from a study of chemoradiotherapy in HPV16-positive cancers. Libraries were prepared by immunoSEQ multiplex PCR; TCRdb keeps only in-frame clonotypes and omits some of them. Here the sample spans about 1,600 clones, roughly 86% being singletons. This sequence originates from a human donor with HPV-associated anogenital cancer. The gene calls are TRBV9 and TRBJ2-7, with 10 bases identical to TRBD1. The material was tumor tissue, obtained from a patient who underwent chemoradiotherapy. CDR3 sequence reads: CASSLGQGGGYEQYF. Written as DNA, the CDR3 is TGTGCCAGCAGCCTTGGACAGGGGGGTGGCTACGAGCAGTACTTC.